This T cell receptor (beta chain) was captured by sequencing in a study of blood T cell repertoires in COVID-19. For the study at large: Spain, Italy and the United States supplied samples that represented acute and convalescent COVID-19. Sources were T cells, B-cell-depleted T cells, or PBMCs; the material itself was cDNA or gDNA.

Per the original methods: By means of reference gene primer amplification, nucleated cell counts were estimated. The protocol was immunoSEQ multiplex PCR, while the TCRdb copy is restricted to in-frame clones and leaves out a portion. V and J calls and clone size are as listed in that table; D and trimming were resolved from the DNA. This table has about 260,000 clones, about nine tenths appearing once. Unmatched junction bases numbered 4, after V lost 6 bases and J lost 2 bases. Per germline, CDR1 MNHEY and CDR2 SVGEGT. CDR3 length equals 15 residues. This sequence was found in a woman between 40 and 50 years old with acute or convalescent COVID-19. What was sequenced was peripheral blood. This chain uses TRBV6-2 or TRBV6-3 with TRBJ2-3, with 11 bases aligning to TRBD2. The DNA for the CDR3 is TGTGCCAGCAGCCCACTAGCGGGGGCCACAGATACGCAGTATTTT. Amino acids: CASSPLAGATDTQYF.